A selection of T cell receptor beta chains follows, all from one sample in a study of T cell responses to AZD1222 COVID-19 vaccine. TCRdb's copy holds only in-frame clones and misses some; the assay was immunoSEQ multiplex PCR. This table holds roughly 120,000 clones, roughly 87% found once. The specimen comprised peripheral blood, sampled on day 0 of AZD1222 vaccination. Receptors were obtained from an adult in good health. The conserved cysteine and the conserved F or W are not part of the CDR3 here.

V gene | CDR3 protein
TRBV23-1 | ASSHPVASGDYEQY
TRBV19 | ASSRLLASPLNSPLH
TRBV19 | ASSIPSGAEQF
TRBV2 | ASSEQGARQPQH
TRBV15 | ATNQGYSYEQY
TRBV4-1 | ASSQDSGRLLHEQF
TRBV6-5 | ASSRRGERNTEAF
TRBV7-2 | ASSRDSGGTQY
TRBV27 | ASSFRPSGSRYEQY
TRBV6-5 | ASKDGEYSNQPQH
TRBV7-9 | ASSLYYNEQF
TRBV10-3 | AISEMTGGGNEQF
TRBV4-3 | ASSQDLTYPSYEQY
TRBV30 | AWRGRASYGYT
TRBV7-3 | ASSPRPAANEQF
TRBV28 | ASSRMGLYEQY
TRBV6-5 | ASSYENYGYT
TRBV4-2 | ASSQTGTGALAANEKLF
TRBV11-2 | ASSLGVGYYEQY
TRBV7-2 | ASSRPSSYEQY
TRBV7-8 | ASSRYRDQPQH
TRBV7-2 | ASSLRTGEHEQY
TRBV30 | AWSTQTNTEAF
TRBV19 | ASSVLAGGTYEQY
TRBV5-6 | ASSEGTSGRGAQY
TRBV19 | ASSLAGRTYEQY
TRBV14 | ASSLRTGPADEQY
TRBV15 | ATSLDRGEETQY
TRBV4-1 | ASSQRESAGGGY
TRBV3-1/TRBV3-2 | ASSPTPQGYNSPLH
TRBV12-3/TRBV12-4 | ASSFRTGQPQH
TRBV5-1 | ASSLCRVSYEQY
TRBV13 | ASSLAFSGNSYNEQF
TRBV6-5 | ASSYSMSYGYT
TRBV27 | ASRMRDRGHGTEAF
TRBV19 | ASRTGDGSGNTIY
TRBV7-2 | ASSWKKDPASEQY
TRBV13 | ASSSVRDSSGNTIY
TRBV11-3 | ASSLRGPNQPQH
TRBV7-2 | ASSLERPSTDTQY